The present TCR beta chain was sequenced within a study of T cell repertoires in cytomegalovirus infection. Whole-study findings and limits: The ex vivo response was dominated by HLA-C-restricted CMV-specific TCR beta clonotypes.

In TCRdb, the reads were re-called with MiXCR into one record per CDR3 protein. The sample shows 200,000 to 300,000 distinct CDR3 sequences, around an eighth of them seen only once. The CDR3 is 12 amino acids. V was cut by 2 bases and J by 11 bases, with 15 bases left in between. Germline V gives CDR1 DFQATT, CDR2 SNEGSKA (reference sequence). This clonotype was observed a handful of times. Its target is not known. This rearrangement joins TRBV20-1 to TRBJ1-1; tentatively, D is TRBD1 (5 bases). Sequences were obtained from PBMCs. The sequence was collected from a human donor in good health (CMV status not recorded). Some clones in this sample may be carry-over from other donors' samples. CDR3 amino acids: CSARRGGTRAFF. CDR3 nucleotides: TGCAGTGCTAGAAGGGGTGGGACGCGGGCTTTCTTT.